This T cell receptor (beta chain) was documented in a study of shared clonotypes between healthy human individuals. Regarding the study as a whole: Measured sharing among donors was expected to vary with sequencing depth. Limited genetic and exposure-history diversity came from having few donors. Non-shared clonotypes were found to have lower generation probabilities than the clonotypes that were shared by all four of the sorted-subset donors.

Replicate PCRs for sorted subsets used 200 to 250 ng DNA; this equaled 33,000 or so T cell genomes. The assay was immunoSEQ multiplex PCR, and TCRdb's table has in-frame clones only and misses some. The sample shows some 2,100,000 clones, about 92% of them seen only once. The CDR3 is made up of 15 amino acids. Germline assignment: CDR1 SGHNT and CDR2 YYREEE (reference sequence). V lost 0 bases and J lost 3, with 12 bases in between. Remarks on this clone: The antigen remains undetermined.

In the naive CD8 group, cells lacked CD45RO and were positively selected for CCR7, so terminally differentiated effector memory CD45RA+ cells were left out. This receptor was identified in a man between 18 and 29 years old in good health. Some clones in this sample may be carry-over from other donors' samples. The chain links TRBV5-4 to TRBJ1-1, with D perhaps TRBD1 (5 bases). Sequenced material: naive CD8+ T cells from PBMCs. The CDR3 nucleotides read TGTGCCAGCAGCTTGGAGAGGGGCGGGGACACTGAAGCTTTCTTT. It translates to CASSLERGGDTEAFF.